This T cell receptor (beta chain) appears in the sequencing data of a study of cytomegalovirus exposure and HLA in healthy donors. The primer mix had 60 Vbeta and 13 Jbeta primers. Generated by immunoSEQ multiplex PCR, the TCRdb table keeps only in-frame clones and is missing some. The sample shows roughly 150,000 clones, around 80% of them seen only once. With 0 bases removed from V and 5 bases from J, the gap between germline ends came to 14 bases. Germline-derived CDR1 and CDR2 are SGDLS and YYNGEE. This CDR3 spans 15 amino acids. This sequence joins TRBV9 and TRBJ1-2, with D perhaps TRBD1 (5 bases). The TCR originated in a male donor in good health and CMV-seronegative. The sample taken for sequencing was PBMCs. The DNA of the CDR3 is TGTGCCAGCAGCGTAGGTTTGACAGACCCTTATGGCTACACCTTC. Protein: CASSVGLTDPYGYTF.